These T cell receptor beta chains were read from a single sample in a study of OX40 agonist ivuxolimab in advanced cancers. Clones were read by immunoSEQ multiplex PCR, and TCRdb kept only the in-frame ones, dropping some. Here the sample spans 70,000 or so clones, around 90% being singletons. The sample consisted of CD4+ or CD8+ T cells sorted from blood, taken in a trial of the OX40 agonist ivuxolimab. These receptor sequences come from an adult with an advanced solid tumor such as melanoma, head and neck, liver or kidney cancer. Each CDR3 is given with its conserved first and last residue. Fields, in order: clone size, J gene, D gene, V gene, CDR3 DNA, CDR3 protein. A D gene is named only where the DNA matches it firmly. Clone size is shown for a subset of rows, as once, few, many or a class of expanded clone.

>NA|TRBJ2-7|TRBD1|TRBV28
TGTGCCAGCAGTGCCACAGGGGGCCCACCCCACGAGCAGTACTTC
CASSATGGPPHEQYF
>once|TRBJ1-6|NA|TRBV7-2
TGTGCCAGCAGCTTAACAGGGTATAATTCACCCCTCCACTTT
CASSLTGYNSPLHF
>NA|TRBJ2-7|TRBD2|TRBV28
TGTGCCAGCAGTTTAGCATATCTAGCGGGGAGCTCCTACGAGCAGTACTTC
CASSLAYLAGSSYEQYF
>NA|TRBJ2-1|NA|TRBV25-1
TGTGCCAGCAGTGAGAAATCGCTGGCAGGGCGAGTAGGTGAGCAGTTCTTC
CASSEKSLAGRVGEQFF
>NA|TRBJ1-2|NA|TRBV4-1
TGCGCCAGCAGAAACCGGGACACCGAAAGGTGGGGGTTAACCTTC
CASRNRDTERWGLTF
>NA|TRBJ2-2|NA|TRBV5-1
TGCGCCAGCAGCTTGGACGGGACGGGGGAGCTGTTTTTT
CASSLDGTGELFF
>few|TRBJ1-6|NA|TRBV28
TGTGCCAGCAGTCCCGGTCTTGCGCGGGGTTCACCCCTCCACTTT
CASSPGLARGSPLHF
>NA|TRBJ1-1|NA|TRBV7-2
TGTGCCAGCAGCTTAGGGAGAGGAGTGAACACTGAAGCTTTCTTT
CASSLGRGVNTEAFF
>NA|TRBJ1-2|NA|TRBV6-5
TGTGCCAGCAGTTACACTCAGCGGGAGTCGGGCTATGGCTACACCTTC
CASSYTQRESGYGYTF
>NA|TRBJ2-2|TRBD2|TRBV5-1
TGCGCCAGCATTGCGGACCACGCTCTAGCGGCAAACACCGGGGAGCTGTTTTTT
CASIADHALAANTGELFF
>few|TRBJ1-1|NA|TRBV9
TGTGCCAGCAGCGTAGGGACGAACACTGAAGCTTTCTTT
CASSVGTNTEAFF
>once|TRBJ2-3|NA|TRBV18
TGTGCCAGCTCCCCCGCCGGGGGCCCCCCCACAGATACGCAGTATTTT
CASSPAGGPPTDTQYF
>NA|TRBJ1-6|NA|TRBV28
TGTGCCAGCAGGGGGGGGCGACACCAGAATTCACCCCTCCACTTT
CASRGGRHQNSPLHF
>NA|TRBJ1-1|TRBD1|TRBV14
TGTGCCAGCAGCCAAGCCGGGACAGGGGTAAACACTGAAGCTTTCTTT
CASSQAGTGVNTEAFF
>NA|TRBJ1-6|NA|TRBV5-1
TGCGCCAGCATGAGGGATGGGAATTCACCCCTCCACTTT
CASMRDGNSPLHF
>NA|TRBJ2-7|NA|TRBV5-1
TGCGCCAGCAGCTTCGGTCCGGGGAGCTCCTACGAGCAGTACTTC
CASSFGPGSSYEQYF
>few|TRBJ1-5|NA|TRBV18
TGTGCCAGCTCACAGTACCCCGGGGATCAGCCCCAGCATTTT
CASSQYPGDQPQHF
>few|TRBJ1-2|NA|TRBV10-3
TGTGCCATAGGGGCCGCTACGGGAGGCTACACCTTC
CAIGAATGGYTF
>NA|TRBJ1-2|NA|TRBV2
TGTGCCAGCAAAATAAGAGAGAGAAAGGGCTACACCTTC
CASKIRERKGYTF
>NA|TRBJ1-5|NA|TRBV28
TGTGCCAGCAGGGTCGGTAGCAATCAGCCCCAGCATTTT
CASRVGSNQPQHF
>NA|TRBJ2-2|NA|TRBV5-1
TGCGCCAGCAGCTTGGACGGGAACACCGGGGAGCTGTTTTTT
CASSLDGNTGELFF
>NA|TRBJ1-1|NA|TRBV7-9
TGTGCCAGCAGCTTTCACCCCCGGGGCAACGAAATGAACACTGAAGCTTTCTTT
CASSFHPRGNEMNTEAFF
>NA|TRBJ2-6|TRBD2|TRBV11-3
TGTGCCAGCAGCTGGCCGGGGGGCTCTGGGGCCAACGTCCTGACTTTC
CASSWPGGSGANVLTF
>NA|TRBJ2-1|NA|TRBV28
TGTGCCAGCAGTTTCTCCTACAATGAGCAGTTCTTC
CASSFSYNEQFF
>once|TRBJ1-1|TRBD1|TRBV13
TGTGCCAGCAGCCTGGACAGGGAGAACACTGAAGCTTTCTTT
CASSLDRENTEAFF
>NA|TRBJ1-5|NA|TRBV19
TGTGCCAGTAGTATCGGACCTTATAGCAATCAGCCCCAGCATTTT
CASSIGPYSNQPQHF
>NA|TRBJ2-1|TRBD2|TRBV18
TGTGCCAGCTCACCTCTACCGGCGACTAGCGGGAGGGGGCAGTTCTTC
CASSPLPATSGRGQFF
>NA|TRBJ1-2|TRBD1|TRBV7-2
TGTGCCAGCAGCTTCCGGGACAGGGAGTCTAGGAACTATGGCTACACCTTC
CASSFRDRESRNYGYTF
>NA|TRBJ1-6|TRBD1|TRBV6-5
TGTGCCAGCAGGTTAGACAGGGGTAATTCACCCCTCCACTTT
CASRLDRGNSPLHF
>NA|TRBJ2-7|NA|TRBV14
TGTGCCAGCAGCCAAGGTGGGGCAGGCGGGGAAGCCTACGAGCAGTACTTC
CASSQGGAGGEAYEQYF
>NA|TRBJ1-2|NA|TRBV4-1
TGCGCCAGCAGCCAAGATCCTGGGGATAACTATGGCTACACCTTC
CASSQDPGDNYGYTF
>NA|TRBJ1-6|NA|TRBV19
TGTGCCAGTAGAGGGACGCCCATGAGTTCACCCCTCCACTTT
CASRGTPMSSPLHF
>NA|TRBJ2-7|TRBD1|TRBV19
TGTGCCAGTAGTATGACGGACAGGGGATTTTTTGAGCAGTACTTC
CASSMTDRGFFEQYF
>NA|TRBJ1-1|TRBD1|TRBV5-1
TGCGCCAGCAGCACGGGTCAGACAGGGGAAGCTTTCTTT
CASSTGQTGEAFF
>few|TRBJ1-5|NA|TRBV5-1
TGCGCCAGCAGCTTGGGAGGGGGGGATCAGCCCCAGCATTTT
CASSLGGGDQPQHF
>few|TRBJ2-1|TRBD2|TRBV6-1
TGTGCCAGCAGTGAAGGGGGGGGAGCCAACAATGAGCAGTTCTTC
CASSEGGGANNEQFF
>NA|TRBJ2-1|TRBD1|TRBV12-5
TGTGCTAGTGGAGAAGGACAGGTTTACAATGAGCAGTTCTTC
CASGEGQVYNEQFF
>NA|TRBJ2-7|NA|TRBV4-1
TGCGCCAGCAGCCAAGATCCCCAGGGTATTTACGAGCAGTACTTC
CASSQDPQGIYEQYF
>NA|TRBJ1-2|TRBD1|TRBV5-1
TGCGCCAGCAGCTTCCGACAGGGGGATGGCTACACCTTC
CASSFRQGDGYTF
>once|TRBJ2-5|NA|TRBV7-2
TGTGCCAGCAGCTTCGGGTCAGGGGAGACCCAGTACTTC
CASSFGSGETQYF
>NA|TRBJ1-5|TRBD1|TRBV15
TGTGCCACCAGCTCGCTGGACAGGGGTGGCAATCAGCCCCAGCATTTT
CATSSLDRGGNQPQHF
>NA|TRBJ1-3|NA|TRBV6-5
TGTGCCAGCAGTTATGGGGGAGGGGGAGGAGGAAACACCATATATTTT
CASSYGGGGGGNTIYF
>once|TRBJ2-3|NA|TRBV7-3
TGTGCCAGCAGGGCAGCAGGGGGGGACACAGATACGCAGTATTTT
CASRAAGGDTDTQYF